The rows below give T cell receptor beta chains drawn from one sample of a study of cytomegalovirus exposure and HLA in healthy donors. Sequencing used immunoSEQ multiplex PCR; TCRdb keeps in-frame clones, though not all of them. The table lists 100,000 to 150,000 clones, about 84% of them singletons. The sample was PBMCs. The receptor source for this set is a woman under 40 in good health and CMV-seronegative. CDR3s include the opening cysteine and the closing phenylalanine or tryptophan. The D gene is left open where the match is weak. Clone size, where shown, is once, few, many, or a class for clones that have expanded.

>TRBV11-2|TRBJ2-5|TRBD2|-
TGTGCCAGCAGCTTACAGCGGGGGGGCCAAGAGACCCAGTACTTC
CASSLQRGGQETQYF
>TRBV18|TRBJ2-5|TRBD1|once
TGTGCCAGCTCACTGGGACAGCTGCCAGAGACCCAGTACTTC
CASSLGQLPETQYF
>TRBV7-9|TRBJ2-7|TRBD1|-
TGTGCCAGCAGCTCAGGGGGCGCAACCTACGAGCAGTACTTC
CASSSGGATYEQYF
>TRBV12-5|TRBJ2-2|TRBD2|-
TGTGCTAGCCGGACTAGCGGGGGAACCGGGGAGCTGTTTTTT
CASRTSGGTGELFF
>TRBV7-9|TRBJ2-3|TRBD2|-
TGTGCCAGCAGCATTAGCGGGGGACGCACAGATACGCAGTATTTT
CASSISGGRTDTQYF
>TRBV20-1|TRBJ1-1|-|-
TGCAGTGCCTCACCGCAGGGGCCAGCTTTCTTT
CSASPQGPAFF
>TRBV11-3|TRBJ1-4|-|-
TGTGCCAGCAGCTTGAATGCCGGGCCCACGGGGGAAAAACTGTTTTTT
CASSLNAGPTGEKLFF
>TRBV2|TRBJ1-4|-|-
TGTGCCACGGGAGTTGCAACTAATGAAAAACTGTTTTTT
CATGVATNEKLFF
>TRBV10-3|TRBJ1-5|-|-
TGTGCCGCGGGGCGGGGCTGGGACAATCAGCCCCAGCATTTT
CAAGRGWDNQPQHF
>TRBV7-2|TRBJ2-2|TRBD2|-
TGTGCCAGCAGCTTAGGCGGGGGGTTCGCGAACACCGGGGAGCTGTTTTTT
CASSLGGGFANTGELFF
>TRBV6-5|TRBJ2-6|-|-
TGTGCCAGCAGTTACAGGAGCTCTGGGGCCAACGTCCTGACTTTC
CASSYRSSGANVLTF
>TRBV29-1|TRBJ2-1|TRBD2|once
TGCAGCGTTGTGGGGGGAGGGACCTACAATGAGCAGTTCTTC
CSVVGGGTYNEQFF
>TRBV9|TRBJ2-7|-|-
TGTGCCAGCAGCGTAGAGGATTCGGGGTACGAGCAGTACTTC
CASSVEDSGYEQYF
>TRBV7-6|TRBJ2-2|-|-
TGTGCCAGCAGCCCCGTAGCCGGTCGCGGGGAGCTGTTTTTT
CASSPVAGRGELFF
>TRBV30|TRBJ2-2|TRBD1|once
TGTGCCTGGAGACCTAAGGTGGGACAGGGAGGCACCGGGGAGCTGTTTTTT
CAWRPKVGQGGTGELFF
>TRBV5-1|TRBJ2-3|TRBD2|-
TGCGCCAGCAGCTTGGTTGGTAGCGGGGGGAATAAACATACGCAGTATTTT
CASSLVGSGGNKHTQYF
>TRBV6-6|TRBJ1-3|TRBD1|-
TGTGCCAGCACAGGCAGGGGGCCCGGAAACACCATATATTTT
CASTGRGPGNTIYF
>TRBV5-5|TRBJ2-7|-|once
TGTGCCAGCAGCTTGGCCGGACAGTTCTTGGACGAACAGTACTTC
CASSLAGQFLDEQYF
>TRBV2|TRBJ1-4|TRBD1|-
TGTGCCAGCCGGATACAGGGGCAGGGAAAACTGTTTTTT
CASRIQGQGKLFF
>TRBV6-1|TRBJ2-3|TRBD2|-
TGTGCCTTCGGAGCGGGGGTGGACACAGATACGCAGTATTTT
CAFGAGVDTDTQYF
>TRBV7-8|TRBJ1-5|TRBD1|-
TGTGCCAGCAGCTTATGGGGCCGGGACAGAAATCAGCCCCAGCATTTT
CASSLWGRDRNQPQHF
>TRBV2|TRBJ1-5|TRBD1|once
TGTGCCAGCCGCGATAGACAGGGAACCAATCAGCCCCAGCATTTT
CASRDRQGTNQPQHF
>TRBV23-1|TRBJ2-4|-|-
TGCGCCAGCAGTCAATCGAAGGGGATGTGGTCCAAAAACATTCAGTACTTC
CASSQSKGMWSKNIQYF